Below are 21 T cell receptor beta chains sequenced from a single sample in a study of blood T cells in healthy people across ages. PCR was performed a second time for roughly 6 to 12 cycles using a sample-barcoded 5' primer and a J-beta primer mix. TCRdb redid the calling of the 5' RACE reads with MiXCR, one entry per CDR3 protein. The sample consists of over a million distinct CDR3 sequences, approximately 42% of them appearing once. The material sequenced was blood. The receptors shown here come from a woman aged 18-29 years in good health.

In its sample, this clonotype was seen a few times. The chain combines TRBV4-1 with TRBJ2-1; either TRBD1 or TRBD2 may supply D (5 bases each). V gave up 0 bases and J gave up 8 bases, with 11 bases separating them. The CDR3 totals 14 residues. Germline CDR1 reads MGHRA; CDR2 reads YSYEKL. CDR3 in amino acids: CASSQEPGADEQFF. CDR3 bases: TGCGCCAGCAGCCAAGAGCCCGGGGCCGATGAGCAGTTCTTC.

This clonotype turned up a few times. Here the CDR3 DNA reads TGTGCCAGCAGCCAAGCGTTTCGTGTCTATGGCTACACCTTC. As protein: CASSQAFRVYGYTF. V usage is TRBV3-1 and J usage is TRBJ1-2; D unresolved. CDR3 length equals 14 residues. Germline-derived CDR1 and CDR2 are LGHDT and YNNKEL (reference sequence). V lost 1 base and J 4 bases, leaving 10 bases between the germline ends.

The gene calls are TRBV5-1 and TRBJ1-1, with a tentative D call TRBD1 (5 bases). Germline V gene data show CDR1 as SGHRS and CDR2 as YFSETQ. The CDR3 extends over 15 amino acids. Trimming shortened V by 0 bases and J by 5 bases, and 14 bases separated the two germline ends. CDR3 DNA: TGCGCCAGCAGCTTGGCCTCGGGACTGAGTACTGAAGCTTTCTTT. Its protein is CASSLASGLSTEAFF.

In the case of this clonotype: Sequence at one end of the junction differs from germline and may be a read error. The CDR3 DNA follows: TGTGCCAGCAGTTTAAGTCCAGGGGGCCTAGGGAATGGGCAGTTCTTC. It specifies CASSLSPGGLGNGQFF. The gene calls are TRBV12-3 or TRBV12-4 and TRBJ2-1, with 8 bases lining up with TRBD1. The CDR3 length is 16 residues.

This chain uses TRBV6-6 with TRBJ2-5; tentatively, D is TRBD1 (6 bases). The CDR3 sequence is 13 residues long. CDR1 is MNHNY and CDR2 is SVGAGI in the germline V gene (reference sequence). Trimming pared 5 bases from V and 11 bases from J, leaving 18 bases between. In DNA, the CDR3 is TGTGCCAGCAGTCCCTTACAGGGATCGGGGCAGTACTTC. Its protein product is CASSPLQGSGQYF.

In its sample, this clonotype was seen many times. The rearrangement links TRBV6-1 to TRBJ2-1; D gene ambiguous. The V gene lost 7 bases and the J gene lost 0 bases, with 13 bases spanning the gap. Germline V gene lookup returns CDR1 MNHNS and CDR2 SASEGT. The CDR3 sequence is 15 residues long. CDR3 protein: CASTPPELSYNEQFF. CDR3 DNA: TGTGCCAGCACCCCCCCGGAGCTCTCCTACAATGAGCAGTTCTTC.

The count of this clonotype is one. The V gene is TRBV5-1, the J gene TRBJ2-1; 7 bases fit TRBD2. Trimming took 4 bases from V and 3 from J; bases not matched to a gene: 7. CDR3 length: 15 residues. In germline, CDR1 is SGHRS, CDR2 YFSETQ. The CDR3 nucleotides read TGCGCCAGCAGCGGGGCTAGCGGAGACTACAATGAGCAGTTCTTC. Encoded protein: CASSGASGDYNEQFF.

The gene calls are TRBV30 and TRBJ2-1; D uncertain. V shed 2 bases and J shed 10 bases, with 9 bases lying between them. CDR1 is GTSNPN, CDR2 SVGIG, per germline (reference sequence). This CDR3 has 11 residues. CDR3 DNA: TGTGCCTGGAGTACAGTGGACGAGCAGTTCTTC. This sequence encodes CAWSTVDEQFF. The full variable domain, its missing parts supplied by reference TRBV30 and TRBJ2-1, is SQTIHQWPATLVQPVGSPLSLECTVEGTSNPNLYWYRQAAGRGLQLLFYSVGIGQISSEVPQNLSASRPQDRQFILSSKKLLLSDSGFYLCAWSTVDEQFFGPGTRLTVL.

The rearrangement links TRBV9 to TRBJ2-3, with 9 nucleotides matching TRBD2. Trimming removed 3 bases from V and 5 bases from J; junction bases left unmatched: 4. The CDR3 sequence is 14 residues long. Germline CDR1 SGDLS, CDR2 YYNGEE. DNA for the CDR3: TGTGCCAGCAGCGGGCGGGGGGGCTTAGATACGCAGTATTTT. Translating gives CASSGRGGLDTQYF.

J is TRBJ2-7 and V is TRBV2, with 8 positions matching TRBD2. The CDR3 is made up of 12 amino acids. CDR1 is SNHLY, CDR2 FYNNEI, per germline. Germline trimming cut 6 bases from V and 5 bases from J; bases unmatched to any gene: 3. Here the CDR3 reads CASRREGDEQYF. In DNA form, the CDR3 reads TGTGCCAGCAGACGGGAGGGGGACGAGCAGTACTTC.

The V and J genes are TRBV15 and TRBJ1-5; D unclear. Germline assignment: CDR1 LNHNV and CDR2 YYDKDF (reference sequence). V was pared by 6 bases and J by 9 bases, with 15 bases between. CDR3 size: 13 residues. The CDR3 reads CATSKESHRPQHF. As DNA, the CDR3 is TGTGCCACCAGTAAGGAGTCCCACCGGCCCCAGCATTTT.

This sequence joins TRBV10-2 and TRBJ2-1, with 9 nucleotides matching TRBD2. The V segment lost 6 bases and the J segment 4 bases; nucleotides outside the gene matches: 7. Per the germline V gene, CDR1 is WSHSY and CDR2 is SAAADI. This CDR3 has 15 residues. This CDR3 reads CASRTGTSQYNEQFF. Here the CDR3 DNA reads TGCGCCAGCAGAACCGGGACTAGCCAGTACAATGAGCAGTTCTTC.

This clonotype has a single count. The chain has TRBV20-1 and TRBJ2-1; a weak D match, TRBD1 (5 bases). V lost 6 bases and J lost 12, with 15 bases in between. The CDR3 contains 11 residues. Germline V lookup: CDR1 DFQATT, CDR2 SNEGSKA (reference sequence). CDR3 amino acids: CSAVPGFGQFF. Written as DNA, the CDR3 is TGCAGTGCAGTACCAGGGTTTGGGCAGTTCTTC.

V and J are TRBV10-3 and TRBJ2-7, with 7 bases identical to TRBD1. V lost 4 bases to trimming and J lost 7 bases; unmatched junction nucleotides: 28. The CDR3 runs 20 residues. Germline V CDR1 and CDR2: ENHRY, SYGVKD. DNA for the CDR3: TGTGCCATCAGTGTACCCCAGGGAAGCCCGACAGGGCCTTCCGACAATGAGCAGTACTTC. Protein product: CAISVPQGSPTGPSDNEQYF.

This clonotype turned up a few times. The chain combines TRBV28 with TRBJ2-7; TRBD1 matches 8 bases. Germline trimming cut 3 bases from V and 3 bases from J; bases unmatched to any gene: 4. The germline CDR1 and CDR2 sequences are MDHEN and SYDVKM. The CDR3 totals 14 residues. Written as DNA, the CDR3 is TGTGCCAGCAGTTTCAGGGACAGGAACTACGAGCAGTACTTC. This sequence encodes CASSFRDRNYEQYF.

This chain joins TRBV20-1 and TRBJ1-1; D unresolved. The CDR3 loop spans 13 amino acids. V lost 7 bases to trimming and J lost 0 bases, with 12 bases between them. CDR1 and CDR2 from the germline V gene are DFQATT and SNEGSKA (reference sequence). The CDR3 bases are TGCAGTGTAAGAGGCGGATTGAACACTGAAGCTTTCTTT. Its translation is CSVRGGLNTEAFF.

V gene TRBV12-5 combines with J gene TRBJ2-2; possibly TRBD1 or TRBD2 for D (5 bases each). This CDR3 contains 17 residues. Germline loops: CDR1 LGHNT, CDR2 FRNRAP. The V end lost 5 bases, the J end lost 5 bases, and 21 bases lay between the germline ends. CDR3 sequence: CASGLSRDLSETGELFF. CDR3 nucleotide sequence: TGTGCTAGTGGTCTCAGCCGGGACCTAAGTGAAACCGGGGAGCTGTTTTTT. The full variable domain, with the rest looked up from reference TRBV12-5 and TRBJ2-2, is DARVTQTPRHKVTEMGQEVTMRCQPILGHNTVFWYRQTMMQGLELLAYFRNRAPLDDSGMPKDRFSAEMPDATLATLKIQPSEPRDSAVYFCASGLSRDLSETGELFFGEGSRLTVL.

Here the CDR3 reads CASSQGLPPLHF. In nucleotides, the CDR3 is TGTGCCAGCAGCCAGGGGCTCCCACCCCTCCACTTT. The chain joins TRBV7-9 to TRBJ1-6; D may be TRBD1 (6 bases). Deletions cut 5 bases from V and 11 bases from J, with 10 bases between. This CDR3 contains 12 residues. Germline lookup yields CDR1 SEHNR and CDR2 FQNEAQ (reference sequence).

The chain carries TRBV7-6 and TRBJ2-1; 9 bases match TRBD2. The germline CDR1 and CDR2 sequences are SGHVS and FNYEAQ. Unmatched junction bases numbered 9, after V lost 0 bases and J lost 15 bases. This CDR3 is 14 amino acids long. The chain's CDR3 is CASSLAASGTPWFF. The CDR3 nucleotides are TGTGCCAGCAGCTTAGCGGCTAGCGGGACCCCGTGGTTCTTC.

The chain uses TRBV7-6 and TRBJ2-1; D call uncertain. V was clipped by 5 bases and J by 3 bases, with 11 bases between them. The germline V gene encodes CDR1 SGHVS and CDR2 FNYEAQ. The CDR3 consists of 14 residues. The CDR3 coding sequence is TGTGCCAGCAGCCGGCCAGGTCACTACAATGAGCAGTTCTTC. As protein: CASSRPGHYNEQFF.

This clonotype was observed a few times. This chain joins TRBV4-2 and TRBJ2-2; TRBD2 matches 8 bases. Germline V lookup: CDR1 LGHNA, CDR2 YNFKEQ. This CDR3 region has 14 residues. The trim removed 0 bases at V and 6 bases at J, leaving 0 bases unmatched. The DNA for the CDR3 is TGTGCCAGCAGCCAAGAACTAGCGGCCGGGGAGCTGTTTTTT. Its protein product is CASSQELAAGELFF.